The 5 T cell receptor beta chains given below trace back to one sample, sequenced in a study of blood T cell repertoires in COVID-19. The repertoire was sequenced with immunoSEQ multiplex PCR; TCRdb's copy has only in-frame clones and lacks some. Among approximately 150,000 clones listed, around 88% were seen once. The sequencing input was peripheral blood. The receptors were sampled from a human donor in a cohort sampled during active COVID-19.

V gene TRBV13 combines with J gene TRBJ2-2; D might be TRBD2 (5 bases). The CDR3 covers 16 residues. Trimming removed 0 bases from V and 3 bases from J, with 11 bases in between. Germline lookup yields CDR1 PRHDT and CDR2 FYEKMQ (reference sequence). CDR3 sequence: CASSLGLSGYTGELFF. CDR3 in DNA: TGTGCCAGCAGCTTAGGCCTAAGCGGATACACCGGGGAGCTGTTTTTT. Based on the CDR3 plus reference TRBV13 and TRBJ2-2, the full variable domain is AAGVIQSPRHLIKEKRETATLKCYPIPRHDTVYWYQQGPGQDPQFLISFYEKMQSDKGSIPDRFSAQQFSDYHSELNMSSLELGDSALYFCASSLGLSGYTGELFFGEGSRLTVL.

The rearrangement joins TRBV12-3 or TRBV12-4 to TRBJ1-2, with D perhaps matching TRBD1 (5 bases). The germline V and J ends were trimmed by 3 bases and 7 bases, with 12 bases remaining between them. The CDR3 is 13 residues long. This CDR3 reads CASSFGGAVGYTF. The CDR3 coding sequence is TGTGCCAGCAGTTTCGGAGGGGCAGTTGGCTACACCTTC.

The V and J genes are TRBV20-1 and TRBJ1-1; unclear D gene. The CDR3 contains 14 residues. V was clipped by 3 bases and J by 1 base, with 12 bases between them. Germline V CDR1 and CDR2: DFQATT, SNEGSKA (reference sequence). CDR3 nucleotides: TGCAGTGCTAGTCAATCGGCGGAGAACACTGAAGCTTTCTTT. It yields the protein CSASQSAENTEAFF.

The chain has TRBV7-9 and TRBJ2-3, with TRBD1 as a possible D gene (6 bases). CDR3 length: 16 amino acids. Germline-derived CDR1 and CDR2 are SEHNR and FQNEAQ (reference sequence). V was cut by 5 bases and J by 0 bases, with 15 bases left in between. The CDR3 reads CASSQWTGQSTDTQYF. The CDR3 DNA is TGTGCCAGCAGCCAATGGACGGGACAAAGCACAGATACGCAGTATTTT.

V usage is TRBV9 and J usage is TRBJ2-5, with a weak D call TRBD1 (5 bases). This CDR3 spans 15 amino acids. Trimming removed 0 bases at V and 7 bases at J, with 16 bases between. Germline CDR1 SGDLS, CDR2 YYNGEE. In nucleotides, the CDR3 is TGTGCCAGCAGCGTAGAGTCCGGGTCGCAGGGGACCCAGTACTTC. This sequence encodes CASSVESGSQGTQYF.